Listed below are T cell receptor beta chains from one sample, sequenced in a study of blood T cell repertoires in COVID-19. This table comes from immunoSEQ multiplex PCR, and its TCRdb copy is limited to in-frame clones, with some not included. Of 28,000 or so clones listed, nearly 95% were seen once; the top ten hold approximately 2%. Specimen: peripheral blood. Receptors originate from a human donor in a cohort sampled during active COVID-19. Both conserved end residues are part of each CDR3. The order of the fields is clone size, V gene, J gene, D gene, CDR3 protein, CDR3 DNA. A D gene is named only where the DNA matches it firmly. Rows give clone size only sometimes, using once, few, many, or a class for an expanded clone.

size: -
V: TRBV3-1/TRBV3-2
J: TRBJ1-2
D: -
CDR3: CASSQRGGQGNYGYTF
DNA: TGTGCCAGCAGCCAGAGGGGAGGGCAGGGTAACTATGGCTACACCTTC

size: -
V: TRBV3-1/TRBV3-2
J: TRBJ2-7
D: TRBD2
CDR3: CASSQNRAGVDEQYF
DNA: TGTGCCAGCAGTCAAAATCGAGCGGGAGTCGACGAGCAGTACTTC

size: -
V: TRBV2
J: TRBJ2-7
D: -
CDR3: CASTSGTLHEQYF
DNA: TGTGCCAGCACCAGCGGAACCCTCCACGAGCAGTACTTC

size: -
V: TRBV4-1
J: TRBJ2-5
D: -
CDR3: CASSQDIETQYF
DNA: TGCGCCAGCAGCCAAGATATAGAGACCCAGTACTTC

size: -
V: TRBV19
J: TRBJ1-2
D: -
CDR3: CASSIADGTYGYTF
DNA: TGTGCCAGTAGTATAGCGGACGGGACTTATGGCTACACCTTC

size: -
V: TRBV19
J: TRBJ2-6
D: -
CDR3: CASSIRSGVLVLTF
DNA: TGTGCCAGTAGTATTCGGTCAGGGGTTCTCGTCCTGACTTTC

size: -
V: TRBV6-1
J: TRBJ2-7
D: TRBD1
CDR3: CASSDRDRVFYEQYF
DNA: TGTGCCAGCAGTGACCGGGACAGGGTTTTCTACGAGCAGTACTTC

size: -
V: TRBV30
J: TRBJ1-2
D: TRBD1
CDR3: CAGDSGTGGNYGYTF
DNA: TGTGCCGGGGACTCCGGGACAGGGGGCAACTATGGCTACACCTTC

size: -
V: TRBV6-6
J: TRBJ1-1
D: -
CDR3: CASRRGATEAFF
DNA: TGTGCCAGCAGAAGGGGTGCCACTGAAGCTTTCTTT

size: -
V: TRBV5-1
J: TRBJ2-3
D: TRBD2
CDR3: CASSLGLAKSTDTQYF
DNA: TGCGCCAGCAGCTTGGGACTAGCCAAGAGCACAGATACGCAGTATTTT

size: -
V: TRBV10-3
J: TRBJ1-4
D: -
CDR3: CAISDRGTEKLFF
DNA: TGTGCCATCAGTGACAGGGGTACTGAAAAACTGTTTTTT

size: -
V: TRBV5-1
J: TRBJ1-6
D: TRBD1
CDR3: CASSLDGQGGSPLHF
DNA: TGCGCCAGCAGCTTGGATGGACAGGGTGGCTCACCCCTCCACTTT

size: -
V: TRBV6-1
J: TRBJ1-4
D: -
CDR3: CASSEGITGPPSNEKLFF
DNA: TGTGCCAGCAGTGAAGGAATTACAGGTCCTCCCTCTAATGAAAAACTGTTTTTT

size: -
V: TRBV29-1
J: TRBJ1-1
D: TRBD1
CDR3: CSVEPTDRGQEAFF
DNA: TGCAGCGTTGAACCGACGGACAGGGGGCAAGAAGCTTTCTTT

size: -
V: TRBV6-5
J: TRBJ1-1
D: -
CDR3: CASRGAGMNTEAFF
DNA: TGTGCCAGCAGGGGGGCAGGAATGAACACTGAAGCTTTCTTT

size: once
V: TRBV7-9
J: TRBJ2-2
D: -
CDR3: CARERLGVDTGELFF
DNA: TGTGCCAGAGAACGACTAGGCGTTGACACCGGGGAGCTGTTTTTT

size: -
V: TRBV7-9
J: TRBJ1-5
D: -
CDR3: CASSSDAGNQPQHF
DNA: TGTGCCAGCAGCTCCGACGCGGGGAACCAGCCCCAGCATTTT

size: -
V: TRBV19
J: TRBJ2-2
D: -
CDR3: CASSIDLGGPGELFF
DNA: TGTGCCAGTAGTATAGATCTGGGGGGGCCCGGGGAGCTGTTTTTT

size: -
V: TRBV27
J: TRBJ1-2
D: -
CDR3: CASSGRGGRGRSNYGYTF
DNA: TGTGCCAGCAGTGGTAGGGGGGGGCGGGGGCGATCTAACTATGGCTACACCTTC

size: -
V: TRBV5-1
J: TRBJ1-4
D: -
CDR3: CASSLYRSTNEKLFF
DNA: TGCGCCAGCAGCCTCTACAGGTCAACTAATGAAAAACTGTTTTTT

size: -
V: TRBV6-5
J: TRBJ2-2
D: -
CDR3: CASSYSRPKNTGELFF
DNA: TGTGCCAGCAGTTACTCGAGGCCCAAGAACACCGGGGAGCTGTTTTTT

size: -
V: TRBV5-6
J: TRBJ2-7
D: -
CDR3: CASSPNKGSGWEQYF
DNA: TGTGCCAGCAGCCCGAATAAGGGGTCGGGTTGGGAGCAGTACTTC

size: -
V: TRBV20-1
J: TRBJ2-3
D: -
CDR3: CSASRTSTDTQYF
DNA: TGCAGTGCTAGTAGGACTAGCACAGATACGCAGTATTTT

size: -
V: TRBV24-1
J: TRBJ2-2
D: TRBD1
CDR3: CATSDFGTGVSGELFF
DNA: TGTGCCACCAGTGATTTCGGGACAGGGGTTTCAGGGGAGCTGTTTTTT

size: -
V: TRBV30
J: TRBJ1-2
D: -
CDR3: CAWSVQLFYGYTF
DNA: TGTGCCTGGAGTGTACAGCTGTTTTATGGCTACACCTTC

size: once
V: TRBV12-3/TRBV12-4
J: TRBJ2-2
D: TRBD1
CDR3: CASSPDRVGELFF
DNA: TGTGCCAGCAGTCCCGACAGGGTCGGGGAGCTGTTTTTT

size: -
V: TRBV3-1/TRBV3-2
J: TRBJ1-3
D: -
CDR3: CASSPSPLLSGNTIYF
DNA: TGTGCCAGCAGCCCCTCGCCACTCCTCTCTGGAAACACCATATATTTT

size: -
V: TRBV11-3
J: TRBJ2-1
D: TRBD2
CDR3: CASSLEGLAIHEQFF
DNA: TGTGCCAGCAGCTTAGAGGGACTAGCTATCCATGAGCAGTTCTTC

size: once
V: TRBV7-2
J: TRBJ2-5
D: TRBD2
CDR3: CASSPRLGRASGQKETQYF
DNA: TGTGCCAGCAGCCCCCGACTGGGGAGGGCTAGCGGGCAAAAAGAGACCCAGTACTTC

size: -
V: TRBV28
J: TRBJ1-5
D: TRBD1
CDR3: CASRAGQGTWNQPQHF
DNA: TGTGCCAGCAGGGCGGGACAGGGAACTTGGAATCAGCCCCAGCATTTT

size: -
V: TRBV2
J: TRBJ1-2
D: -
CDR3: CASSEREQDFDHTF
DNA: TGTGCCAGCAGTGAAAGGGAGCAAGACTTCGATCACACCTTC

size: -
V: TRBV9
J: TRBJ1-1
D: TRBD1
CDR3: CASSVVGQGEAFF
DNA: TGTGCCAGCAGCGTAGTGGGACAGGGTGAAGCTTTCTTT

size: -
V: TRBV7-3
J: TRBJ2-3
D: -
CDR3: CASSSPGSYTDTQYF
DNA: TGTGCCAGCAGCTCCCCAGGGTCGTACACAGATACGCAGTATTTT

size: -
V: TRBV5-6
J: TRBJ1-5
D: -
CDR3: CASSSARGRPLPAVF
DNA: TGTGCCAGCAGCTCAGCGAGAGGGCGGCCGTTGCCAGCGGTTTTT

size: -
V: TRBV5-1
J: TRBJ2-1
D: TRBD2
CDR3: CASSSIAGDNNEQFF
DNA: TGCGCCAGCAGCTCAATAGCGGGAGATAACAATGAGCAGTTCTTC

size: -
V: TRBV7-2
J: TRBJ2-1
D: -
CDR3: CASSFPPGTGFEQFF
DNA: TGTGCCAGCAGCTTCCCTCCCGGGACTGGCTTTGAGCAGTTCTTC

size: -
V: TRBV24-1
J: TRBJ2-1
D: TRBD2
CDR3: CATSDLQTSGSYFEQFF
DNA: TGTGCCACCAGTGATTTGCAGACTAGCGGGAGTTACTTTGAGCAGTTCTTC

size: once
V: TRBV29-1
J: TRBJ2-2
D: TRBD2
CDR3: CSVELAAGELFF
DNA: TGCAGCGTTGAACTAGCGGCCGGGGAGCTGTTTTTT

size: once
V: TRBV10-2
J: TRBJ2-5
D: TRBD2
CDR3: CASSDQRGQGRTQYF
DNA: TGCGCCAGCAGTGATCAGCGGGGGCAGGGGCGGACCCAGTACTTC

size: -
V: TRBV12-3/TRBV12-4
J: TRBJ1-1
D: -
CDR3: CASTQGTEAFF
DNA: TGTGCCAGCACACAGGGCACTGAAGCTTTCTTT

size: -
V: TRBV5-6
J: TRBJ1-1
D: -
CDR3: CASSSPLWASPGNTEAFF
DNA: TGTGCCAGCAGCTCCCCCCTCTGGGCGTCCCCGGGAAACACTGAAGCTTTCTTT

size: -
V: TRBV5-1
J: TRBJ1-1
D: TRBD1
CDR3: CASRTGQAAFF
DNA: TGCGCCAGCAGGACGGGACAGGCGGCTTTCTTT

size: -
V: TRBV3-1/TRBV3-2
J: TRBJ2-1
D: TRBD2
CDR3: CASSQDTGTSNEQFF
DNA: TGTGCCAGCAGCCAAGATACCGGGACTAGCAATGAGCAGTTCTTC

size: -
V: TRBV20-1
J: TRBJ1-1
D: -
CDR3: CSARGSTEAFF
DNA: TGCAGTGCTAGAGGCAGTACTGAAGCTTTCTTT

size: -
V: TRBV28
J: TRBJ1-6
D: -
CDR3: CASRRGGNSPLHF
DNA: TGTGCCAGCAGGCGGGGTGGCAATTCACCCCTCCACTTT

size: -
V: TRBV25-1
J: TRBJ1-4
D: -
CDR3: CASSETFRGSSNEKLFF
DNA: TGTGCCAGCAGTGAAACTTTTCGGGGGAGCTCGAATGAAAAACTGTTTTTT

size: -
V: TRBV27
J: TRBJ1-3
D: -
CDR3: CASRPQGSGNTIYF
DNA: TGTGCCAGCAGGCCACAGGGCTCTGGAAACACCATATATTTT

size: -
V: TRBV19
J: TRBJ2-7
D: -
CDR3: CASSISGRGADEQYF
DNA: TGTGCCAGTAGTATATCGGGCAGGGGGGCCGACGAGCAGTACTTC

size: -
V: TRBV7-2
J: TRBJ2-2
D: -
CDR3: CASSLVATNTGELFF
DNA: TGTGCCAGCAGCTTAGTAGCGACGAACACCGGGGAGCTGTTTTTT